In its sample, the clone carrying this TCR beta chain was seen a few times. The antigen is not known. The CDR3 runs 19 residues. V was cut by 5 bases and J by 0 bases, with 26 bases left in between. Looked up from germline, CDR1 is SGHAT and CDR2 is FQDESV (reference sequence). The data are from a study of blood T cells in healthy people across ages. A J-beta primer mix and a sample-barcoded 5' primer were used in a second PCR of about 6 to 12 cycles. TCRdb ran MiXCR on the 5' RACE reads and lists one entry per CDR3 protein. The data contain approximately 800,000 distinct CDR3 sequences, about 53% of them seen just once; the ten biggest clones take up approximately 41%. Study results and limitations: Calculation of diversity from one million T cells yielded estimates considered to be underestimates.

The sample providers were healthy Caucasian people from Russia, aged roughly 6 to 95. Per sample, at least 5 micrograms of total RNA were extracted. Sequencing input: blood. This chain links TRBV11-1 with TRBJ2-7; the D call may be TRBD1 or TRBD2 (5 bases each). The receptor was derived from a man at least 80 years old in good health. Written as DNA, the CDR3 is TGTGCCAGCAGCCCCCAGAGAGGGACCCCGGGACGTAGCTCCTACGAGCAGTACTTC. Translated, it gives CASSPQRGTPGRSSYEQYF.